The 2 T cell receptor beta chains below come from one sample, sequenced in a study of neoadjuvant anti-PD-1 for oral cavity cancer. The repertoire was sequenced with immunoSEQ multiplex PCR; TCRdb's copy has only in-frame clones and lacks some. The sample lists 15,000 or so clones, around three fifths seen once, with about 3% in the top ten. Specimen: PBMCs, collected before nivolumab (anti-PD-1) treatment. These receptors were taken from a person aged 40-85 years with oral cavity squamous cell carcinoma.

The V and J genes are TRBV9 and TRBJ1-4, with 8 nucleotides matching TRBD1. The CDR3 loop spans 16 amino acids. In germline, CDR1 is SGDLS, CDR2 YYNGEE. J was trimmed by 6 bases and V by 2 bases; bases with no gene match: 9. The DNA for the CDR3 is TGTGCCAGCAGCGTCGGACAGGGCTCCCTCTATGAAAAACTGTTTTTT. As protein: CASSVGQGSLYEKLFF.

The chain links TRBV6-1 to TRBJ1-5; 11 bases line up with TRBD1. This CDR3 has 15 amino acids. The J segment lost 11 bases and the V segment lost 7 bases, leaving 13 bases of the junction unmatched. CDR1 is MNHNS and CDR2 is SASEGT in the germline V gene. The chain's CDR3 is CASTGQGATSRAQHF. In DNA form, the CDR3 reads TGTGCCAGCACCGGACAGGGGGCAACCTCAAGGGCCCAGCATTTT.